This is a list of T cell receptor beta chains from one sample in a study of blood T cell repertoires in COVID-19. This table comes from immunoSEQ multiplex PCR, and its TCRdb copy is limited to in-frame clones, with some not included. The sample has under 200,000 clones, 70% to 90% seen once. The sequenced material came from peripheral blood. These receptors all come from a middle-aged man with active or convalescent COVID-19. The CDR3 runs from the conserved cysteine through the conserved F or W. D genes are given only for firm matches. Only some rows state a clone size, as once, few, many or a class for expanded clones.

D,J,V,size,DNA,CDR3
.,TRBJ2-7,TRBV6-5,.,TGTGCCAGCAGTTACTCGATGGGGGGCTCCTACGAGCAGTACTTC,CASSYSMGGSYEQYF
TRBD2,TRBJ2-1,TRBV28,.,TGTGCCAGCAGGGCGGCGGGGGGGCCGAACAATGAGCAGTTCTTC,CASRAAGGPNNEQFF
.,TRBJ2-5,TRBV7-9,.,TGTGCCAGCAGACTGGAAGAGACCCAGTACTTC,CASRLEETQYF
.,TRBJ2-7,TRBV7-9,.,TGTGCCAGCAGCTTGGGGACTGACACCTACGAGCAGTACTTC,CASSLGTDTYEQYF
.,TRBJ1-2,TRBV7-3,.,TGTGCCAGCAGCTTAATGGGGCAGGATGGCTACACCTTC,CASSLMGQDGYTF
TRBD2,TRBJ2-5,TRBV6-6,.,TGTGCCAGCACACCTAGCGGGGCGGGAGAGACCCAGTACTTC,CASTPSGAGETQYF
TRBD2,TRBJ2-1,TRBV15,.,TGTGCCACCAGCAGAGGGTCGGGGGGACCGACAAATGAGCAGTTCTTC,CATSRGSGGPTNEQFF
.,TRBJ2-1,TRBV30,.,TGTGCCTGGAGGGGACTCGATGCCTACAATGAGCAGTTCTTC,CAWRGLDAYNEQFF
.,TRBJ1-1,TRBV5-1,.,TGCGCCAGCAACCCCAAACAGGGGAACACTGAAGCTTTCTTT,CASNPKQGNTEAFF
.,TRBJ1-2,TRBV6-2/TRBV6-3,.,TGTGCCAGCAGTTACTCCGGTGTCTACTATGGCTACACCTTC,CASSYSGVYYGYTF
TRBD1,TRBJ1-5,TRBV6-2/TRBV6-3,once,TGTGCCAGCAGTTGGGAGCCGGGACAGGGGGCGCCCCGAGATCAGCCCCAGCATTTT,CASSWEPGQGAPRDQPQHF
.,TRBJ1-2,TRBV6-5,.,TGTGCCAGCCTACCGACGGCGGGCTATGGCTACACCTTC,CASLPTAGYGYTF
TRBD2,TRBJ2-7,TRBV15,.,TGTGCCACCAGCAGAGATTTCCCCCCGGGGGGTGAGCAGTACTTC,CATSRDFPPGGEQYF
.,TRBJ2-3,TRBV6-5,.,TGTGCCAGCAGTCGACAGGAAGAGGGCACAGATACGCAGTATTTT,CASSRQEEGTDTQYF
TRBD2,TRBJ2-1,TRBV3-1/TRBV3-2,.,TGTGCCAGCAGCCGCAGACTGGGCGGGGGGGAAAATGAGCAGTTCTTC,CASSRRLGGGENEQFF
TRBD1,TRBJ2-7,TRBV18,.,TGTGCCAGCTCACTAGGGACAGCTTACGAGCAGTACTTC,CASSLGTAYEQYF
.,TRBJ1-1,TRBV6-1,.,TGTGCCAGCAGTGAAGCGCGCGTGGCTGAAGCTTTCTTT,CASSEARVAEAFF
TRBD2,TRBJ2-2,TRBV25-1,.,TGTGCCAGCAGTGAAGGGGGGGGATCTACCGGGGAGCTGTTTTTT,CASSEGGGSTGELFF
TRBD1,TRBJ2-5,TRBV27,.,TGTGCCAGCACGACAGGGGCTATGGAGACCCAGTACTTC,CASTTGAMETQYF
.,TRBJ1-1,TRBV11-2,.,TGTGCCAGCAGCTTAGAGGCGGGGGAATGGACTGAAGCTTTCTTT,CASSLEAGEWTEAFF
.,TRBJ1-2,TRBV28,.,TGTGCCAGCTTGGGGAGGGAAGGCGCTGGCTACACCTTC,CASLGREGAGYTF
TRBD1,TRBJ1-1,TRBV19,once,TGTGCCAGTAGACAATCTGACAGGGGGCAAAGCACTGAAGCTTTCTTT,CASRQSDRGQSTEAFF
.,TRBJ1-2,TRBV6-5,.,TGTGCCAGCAGTCAGGGGGGCTACACCTTC,CASSQGGYTF
TRBD2,TRBJ2-7,TRBV7-6,once,TGTGCCAGCAGCTTAGGCGGGGGTTCCTACGAGCAGTACTTC,CASSLGGGSYEQYF
TRBD1,TRBJ1-2,TRBV6-2/TRBV6-3,.,TGTGCCAGCAGTTGGGACAGGGGAGAGCGTGGCTACACCTTC,CASSWDRGERGYTF
.,TRBJ1-5,TRBV23-1,.,TGCGCCAGCAGTCAAAGGTCCAGGTTCGGTCAGCCCCAGCATTTT,CASSQRSRFGQPQHF
TRBD2,TRBJ2-5,TRBV29-1,.,TGCAGCGTTGAAGAGACTAGCGGGGTACAAGAGACCCAGTACTTC,CSVEETSGVQETQYF
.,TRBJ2-7,TRBV30,.,TGTGCCTGGAGCGCACGGGGAGTCCACGAGCAGTACTTC,CAWSARGVHEQYF
.,TRBJ1-2,TRBV6-2/TRBV6-3,.,TGTGCCAGCAGTTACTCGGCAGGGAACTATGGCTACACCTTC,CASSYSAGNYGYTF
.,TRBJ2-5,TRBV4-3,.,TGCGCCAGCAGCCAAGATAACAGCGGCCTGTACCAAGAGACCCAGTACTTC,CASSQDNSGLYQETQYF
.,TRBJ1-5,TRBV27,few,TGTGCCAGCAGCCCAGCGGTCTCACCCGCTAATCAGCCCCAGCATTTT,CASSPAVSPANQPQHF
TRBD1,TRBJ1-5,TRBV20-1,.,TGCAGTGCTAGTCAGGTGGGACAGGGGTATCAGCCCCAGCATTTT,CSASQVGQGYQPQHF
.,TRBJ2-7,TRBV4-2,.,TGTGCCAGCAGCCGAATAGGGGCTAGCGTCAATACCTACGAGCAGTACTTC,CASSRIGASVNTYEQYF
TRBD1,TRBJ2-3,TRBV28,.,TGTGCCAGCAGTGACACCGGGACAGGGATAGATACGCAGTATTTT,CASSDTGTGIDTQYF
TRBD1,TRBJ2-3,TRBV7-9,.,TGTGCCAGCAGCTATAGCCCAGGGGGAGCGTATTTT,CASSYSPGGAYF
TRBD2,TRBJ2-2,TRBV7-3,.,TGTGCCAGCAGCCGCTCCGGAAGCGGGGGCCGGAACACCGGGGAGCTGTTTTTT,CASSRSGSGGRNTGELFF
.,TRBJ2-7,TRBV6-2/TRBV6-3,.,TGTGCCAGCAGTTTCCCCGAGGCAAGCTACGAGCAGTACTTC,CASSFPEASYEQYF
.,TRBJ1-2,TRBV9,.,TGTGCCAGCGGGTCAGGGAAACGCAAAGGCTACACCTTC,CASGSGKRKGYTF
.,TRBJ1-5,TRBV6-1,.,TGTGCCAGCAGTGTTGTTGAGAACAGCCCAAATCAGCCCCAGCATTTT,CASSVVENSPNQPQHF
.,TRBJ1-1,TRBV3-1/TRBV3-2,.,TGTGCCAGCAGCCAGTATAAACAGGGCATGAACACTGAAGCTTTCTTT,CASSQYKQGMNTEAFF
.,TRBJ2-2,TRBV28,.,TGTGCCAGCAGGTCCGGGACATCTGATCACACCGGGGAGCTGTTTTTT,CASRSGTSDHTGELFF
.,TRBJ1-4,TRBV4-2,.,TGTGCCAGCAGCCAAGCGGGGGGGACAACTAATGAAAAACTGTTTTTT,CASSQAGGTTNEKLFF
.,TRBJ1-2,TRBV6-5,.,TGTGCCAGCAGTTACGGGCAGTACTATGGCTACACCTTC,CASSYGQYYGYTF
.,TRBJ1-5,TRBV27,.,TGTGCCAGCAGTTCAGTTTATAGCAATCAGCCCCAGCATTTT,CASSSVYSNQPQHF
.,TRBJ1-3,TRBV18,.,TGTGCCAGCTCACCCACGGGATCTTCGGTTTCTGGAAACACCATATATTTT,CASSPTGSSVSGNTIYF
.,TRBJ1-3,TRBV5-1,few,TGCGCCAGCAGCTCAAGGCCGGGACACGGGATTACCATATATTTT,CASSSRPGHGITIYF
.,TRBJ2-7,TRBV9,.,TGTGCCAGCAGCGTAGGATCCGGGAGCGAGCAGTACTTC,CASSVGSGSEQYF
TRBD1,TRBJ1-5,TRBV19,.,TGTGCCAGTAGCCCCCCTTCCCAGGCCGGGACAGGGGGCAATCAGCCCCAGCATTTT,CASSPPSQAGTGGNQPQHF